These 9 T cell receptor beta chains came from one sample sequenced in a study of response to subunit inactivated influenza vaccine. TCRdb re-analysed the RT-PCR reads in MiXCR, keeping a single row per CDR3 protein. Of more than 700,000 distinct CDR3 sequences detected, 21% appear once; the ten largest clones hold about 9.4%. The source was PBMCs from blood, collected around 5 days after vaccination. These receptors all stem from a man aged 50-59 years who received an inactivated influenza vaccine.

This clonotype was detected a few times. The rearrangement uses TRBV20-1 and TRBJ2-5, with D perhaps matching TRBD2 (5 bases). The CDR3 is 14 residues long. V shed 5 bases and J shed 0 bases, with 13 bases lying between them. Looked up from germline, CDR1 is DFQATT and CDR2 is SNEGSKA (reference sequence). CDR3: CSAPRPGYQETQYF. The CDR3, as DNA: TGCAGTGCTCCCAGACCGGGATACCAAGAGACCCAGTACTTC.

This chain joins TRBV19 and TRBJ1-2, with D unresolved. V lost 2 bases, J lost 4 bases, and 17 bases lay in between. The CDR3 totals 16 residues. Germline-derived CDR1 and CDR2 are LNHDA and SQIVND (reference sequence). CDR3 DNA sequence: TGTGCCAGTAGTATACCCCTAATGGCTTGGGGCTATGGCTACACCTTC. Protein product: CASSIPLMAWGYGYTF.

This clonotype showed up just a few times. This sequence joins TRBV5-1 and TRBJ2-3; no clear D. CDR3 length: 16 residues. V lost 0 bases, J lost 0 bases, and 11 bases lay in between. Per germline, CDR1 SGHRS and CDR2 YFSETQ. The chain's CDR3 is CASSLAVGESTDTQYF. As DNA, the CDR3 is TGCGCCAGCAGCTTGGCCGTGGGCGAGAGCACAGATACGCAGTATTTT.

The CDR3 coding sequence is TGTGCCAGCAGCCCATCGGTACTCACAGGGACGGGCACAGATACGCAGTATTTT. Protein sequence: CASSPSVLTGTGTDTQYF. The chain employs TRBV11-1 and TRBJ2-3, with D maybe TRBD1 (6 bases). The germline V and J ends were trimmed by 5 bases and 1 base, with 22 bases remaining between them. CDR1 and CDR2 from the germline V gene are SGHAT and FQDESV (reference sequence). The CDR3 consists of 18 residues. Full variable domain (remainder filled in from reference TRBV11-1 and TRBJ2-3): EAEVAQSPRYKITEKSQAVAFWCDPISGHATLYWYRQILGQGPELLVQFQDESVVDDSQLPKDRFSAERLKGVDSTLKIQPAELGDSAMYLCASSPSVLTGTGTDTQYFGPGTRLTVL.

The V gene is TRBV29-1, the J gene TRBJ2-1, with 10 bases aligning to TRBD2. The germline V gene has CDR1 SQVTM and CDR2 ANQGSEA. Unmatched junction bases numbered 13, after V lost 6 bases and J lost 5 bases. The CDR3 has 16 residues. The CDR3 is CSVGLAVSLRHNEQFF. The CDR3 nucleotides are TGCAGCGTCGGACTAGCGGTTTCTCTTCGCCACAATGAGCAGTTCTTC.

V gene TRBV20-1 combines with J gene TRBJ2-1, with TRBD2 matching over 7 bases. V lost 5 bases and J lost 7; bases outside the gene matches: 5. Germline CDR1 is DFQATT and CDR2 is SNEGSKA (reference sequence). This CDR3 is 12 amino acids long. CDR3 protein: CSAGLVRNEQFF. The CDR3 nucleotides read TGCAGTGCTGGACTAGTCCGGAATGAGCAGTTCTTC.

This clonotype has a handful of counts. The J gene is TRBJ1-2, the V gene TRBV29-1; no firm D call. Germline CDR1 reads SQVTM; CDR2 reads ANQGSEA. The CDR3 is 12 residues long. Trimming cost V 5 bases and J 0 bases, with 7 bases left between them. The CDR3, as DNA: TGCAGCGTTACCAATGCTAACTATGGCTACACCTTC. Residues: CSVTNANYGYTF.

This clonotype was seen many times. The chain has TRBV12-3 or TRBV12-4 and TRBJ2-3, with D possibly being TRBD1 or TRBD2 (6 bases each). Trimming shortened V by 7 bases and J by 2 bases, and 16 bases separated the two germline ends. The CDR3 length is 15 residues. CDR3 sequence (DNA): TGTGCCAGCAACGTCCTCGGGGGCAACACAGATACGCAGTATTTT. Protein product: CASNVLGGNTDTQYF.

This clonotype appeared once. V usage is TRBV30 and J usage is TRBJ1-5; TRBD1 aligns across 8 bases. Germline CDR1 and CDR2: GTSNPN and SVGIG (reference sequence). The junction had 8 bases not matched to a gene; V was cut back by 2 bases and J by 5 bases. This CDR3 contains 15 residues. This chain's CDR3 is CAWSSGQGRDQPQHF. CDR3 coding DNA: TGTGCCTGGAGTTCAGGACAGGGAAGGGATCAGCCCCAGCATTTT.